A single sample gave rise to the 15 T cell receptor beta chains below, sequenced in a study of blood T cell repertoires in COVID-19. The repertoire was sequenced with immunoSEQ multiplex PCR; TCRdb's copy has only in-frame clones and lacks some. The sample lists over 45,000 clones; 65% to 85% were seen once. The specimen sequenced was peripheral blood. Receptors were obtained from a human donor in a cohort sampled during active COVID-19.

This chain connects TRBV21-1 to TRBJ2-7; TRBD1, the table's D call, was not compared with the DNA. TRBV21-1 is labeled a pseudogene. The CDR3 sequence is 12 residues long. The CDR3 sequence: CAPQVGAHEQYF. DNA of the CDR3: TGTGCACCACAGGTAGGGGCCCACGAGCAGTACTTC.

The CDR3 nucleotides are TGTGCCAGCAGCCGGGGACTAGCGAGAGATACGCAGTATTTT. Translated: CASSRGLARDTQYF. The genes are TRBV6-5 and TRBJ2-3, with 10 positions matching TRBD2. The CDR3 covers 14 residues. J was trimmed by 5 bases and V by 6 bases; bases with no gene match: 5. CDR1 MNHEY and CDR2 SVGAGI come from the germline V gene.

CDR3 loop: CASSLAGTFNYEQYF. The DNA of the CDR3 is TGTGCCAGCAGCTTAGCGGGCACCTTTAACTACGAGCAGTACTTC. The V and J genes are TRBV7-6 and TRBJ2-7; D is uncertain. From germline, CDR1 is SGHVS and CDR2 FNYEAQ. V shed 0 bases and J shed 3 bases, with 12 bases lying between them. The CDR3 sequence is 15 residues long.

The CDR3 DNA is TGTGCCAGCAGTCCCGGACTTATGAGGTCGTCTGAGCAGTTCTTC. Its protein product is CASSPGLMRSSEQFF. V and J are TRBV27 and TRBJ2-1; D may be TRBD2 (5 bases). With 5 bases removed from V and 9 bases from J, the gap between germline ends came to 20 bases. CDR1 and CDR2 from the germline V gene are MNHEY and SMNVEV (reference sequence). This CDR3 has 15 amino acids.

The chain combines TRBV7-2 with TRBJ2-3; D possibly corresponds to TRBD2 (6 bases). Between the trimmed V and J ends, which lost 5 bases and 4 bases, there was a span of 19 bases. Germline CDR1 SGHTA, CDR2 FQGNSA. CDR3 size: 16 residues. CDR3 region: CASSRTGGGAPDTQYF. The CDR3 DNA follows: TGTGCCAGCAGCCGTACGGGTGGCGGGGCCCCAGATACGCAGTATTTT.

DNA of the CDR3: TGCGCCAGCAGCTTGGTCCCAGGGAATAACTATGGCTACACCTTC. It translates to CASSLVPGNNYGYTF. The V gene is TRBV5-1, the J gene TRBJ1-2; a possible D gene is TRBD1 (5 bases). CDR3 size: 15 residues. V lost 0 bases, J lost 1 base, and 10 bases lay in between. The germline V gene has CDR1 SGHRS and CDR2 YFSETQ.

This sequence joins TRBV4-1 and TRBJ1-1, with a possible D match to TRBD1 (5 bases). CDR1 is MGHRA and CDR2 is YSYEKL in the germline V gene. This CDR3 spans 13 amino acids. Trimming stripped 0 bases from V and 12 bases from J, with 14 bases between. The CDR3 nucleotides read TGCGCCAGCAGCCAAGATAAGGGGAGGAAGACTTTCTTT. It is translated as CASSQDKGRKTFF.

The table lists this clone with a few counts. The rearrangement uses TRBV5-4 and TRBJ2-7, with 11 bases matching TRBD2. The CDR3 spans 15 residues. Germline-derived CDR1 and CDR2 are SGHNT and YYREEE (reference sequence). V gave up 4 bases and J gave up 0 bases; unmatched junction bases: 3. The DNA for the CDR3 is TGTGCCAGCAGCCCGCTAGCGGGGGGCTCCTACGAGCAGTACTTC. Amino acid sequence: CASSPLAGGSYEQYF.

CDR3 sequence reads: CAWGTSDYEQYF. The CDR3 nucleotides read TGTGCCTGGGGGACTAGTGACTACGAGCAGTACTTC. The rearrangement joins TRBV30 to TRBJ2-7; 8 nucleotides agree with TRBD2. The length of the CDR3 is 12 residues. Losses at the gene ends were 5 bases for V and 3 bases for J; bases not matched to a gene: 3. Germline CDR1 reads GTSNPN; CDR2 reads SVGIG (reference sequence).

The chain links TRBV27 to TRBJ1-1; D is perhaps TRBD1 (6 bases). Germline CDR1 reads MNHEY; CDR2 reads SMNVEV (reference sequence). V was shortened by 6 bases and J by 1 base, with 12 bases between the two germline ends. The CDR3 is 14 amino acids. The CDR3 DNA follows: TGTGCCAGCAGATTTACAGGGACGAACACTGAAGCTTTCTTT. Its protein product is CASRFTGTNTEAFF.

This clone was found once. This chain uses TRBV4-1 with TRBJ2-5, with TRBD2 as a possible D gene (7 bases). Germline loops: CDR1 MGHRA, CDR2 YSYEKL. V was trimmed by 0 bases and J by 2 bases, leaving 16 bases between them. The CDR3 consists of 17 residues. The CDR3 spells CASSQDPAGAQQETQYF. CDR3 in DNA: TGCGCCAGCAGCCAAGATCCGGCGGGGGCGCAACAAGAGACCCAGTACTTC.

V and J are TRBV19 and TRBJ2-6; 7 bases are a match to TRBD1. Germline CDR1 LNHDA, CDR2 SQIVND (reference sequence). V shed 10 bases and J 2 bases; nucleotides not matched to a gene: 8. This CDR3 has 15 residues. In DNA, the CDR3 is TGTGCCACACGCATCGACAGGGCTGGGGCCAACGTCCTGACTTTC. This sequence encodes CATRIDRAGANVLTF.

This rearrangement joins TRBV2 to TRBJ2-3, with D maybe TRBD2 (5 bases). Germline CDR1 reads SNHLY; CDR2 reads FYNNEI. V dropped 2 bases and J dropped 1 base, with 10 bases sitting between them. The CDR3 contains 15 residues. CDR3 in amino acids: CASSELGSGTDTQYF. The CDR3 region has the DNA TGTGCCAGCAGTGAACTGGGGAGCGGCACAGATACGCAGTATTTT.

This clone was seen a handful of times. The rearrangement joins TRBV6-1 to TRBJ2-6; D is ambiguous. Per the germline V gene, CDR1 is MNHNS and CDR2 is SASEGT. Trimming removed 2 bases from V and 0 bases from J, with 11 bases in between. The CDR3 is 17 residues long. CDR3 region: CASSESRWVSGANVLTF. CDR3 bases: TGTGCCAGCAGTGAATCGCGGTGGGTCTCTGGGGCCAACGTCCTGACTTTC.

CDR3 sequence: CASSTPGDNYGYTF. The CDR3 DNA reads as TGTGCCAGCAGTACCCCGGGAGATAACTATGGCTACACCTTC. The V call is TRBV25-1, the J call TRBJ1-2; no clear D. The V end lost 5 bases, the J end lost 1 base, and 11 bases lay between the germline ends. The CDR3 is 14 residues long. Germline CDR1 MGHDK, CDR2 SYGVNS.